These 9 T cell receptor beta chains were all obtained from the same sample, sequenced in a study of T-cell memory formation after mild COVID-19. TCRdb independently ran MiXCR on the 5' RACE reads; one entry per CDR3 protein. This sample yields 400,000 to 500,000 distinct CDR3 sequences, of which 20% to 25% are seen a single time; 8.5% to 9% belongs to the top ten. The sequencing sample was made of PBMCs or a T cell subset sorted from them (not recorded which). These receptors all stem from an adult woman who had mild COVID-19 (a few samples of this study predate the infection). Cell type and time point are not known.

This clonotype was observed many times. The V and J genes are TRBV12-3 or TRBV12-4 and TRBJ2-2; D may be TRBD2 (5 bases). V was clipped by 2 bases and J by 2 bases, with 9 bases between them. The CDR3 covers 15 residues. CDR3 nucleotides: TGTGCCAGCAGTTTAAACGGGGTAAACACCGGGGAGCTGTTTTTT. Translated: CASSLNGVNTGELFF.

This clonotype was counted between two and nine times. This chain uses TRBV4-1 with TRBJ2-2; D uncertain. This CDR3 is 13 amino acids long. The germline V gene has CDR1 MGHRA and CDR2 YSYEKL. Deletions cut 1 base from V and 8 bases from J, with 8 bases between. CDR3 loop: CASSQGPGGELFF. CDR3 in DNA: TGCGCCAGCAGCCAAGGACCCGGGGGGGAGCTGTTTTTT.

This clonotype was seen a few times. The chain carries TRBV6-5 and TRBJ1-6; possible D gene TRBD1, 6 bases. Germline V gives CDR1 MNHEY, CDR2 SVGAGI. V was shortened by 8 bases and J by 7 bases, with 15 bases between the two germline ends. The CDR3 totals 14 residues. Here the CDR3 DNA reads TGTGCCAGCGGTCCGGGACAAGGGAATTCACCCCTCCACTTT. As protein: CASGPGQGNSPLHF.

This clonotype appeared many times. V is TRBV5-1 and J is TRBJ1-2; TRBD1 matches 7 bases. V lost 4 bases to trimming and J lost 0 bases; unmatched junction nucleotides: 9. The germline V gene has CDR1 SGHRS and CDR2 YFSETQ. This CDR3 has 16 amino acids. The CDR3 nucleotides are TGCGCCAGCAGCCCGACAGGGTGGTCTCCTAACTATGGCTACACCTTC. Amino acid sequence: CASSPTGWSPNYGYTF.

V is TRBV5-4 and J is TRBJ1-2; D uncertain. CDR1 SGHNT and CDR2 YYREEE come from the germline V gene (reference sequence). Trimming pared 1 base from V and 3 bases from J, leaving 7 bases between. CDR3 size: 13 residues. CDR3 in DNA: TGTGCCAGCAGCTTGCGTTCCGACTATGGCTACACCTTC. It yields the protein CASSLRSDYGYTF.

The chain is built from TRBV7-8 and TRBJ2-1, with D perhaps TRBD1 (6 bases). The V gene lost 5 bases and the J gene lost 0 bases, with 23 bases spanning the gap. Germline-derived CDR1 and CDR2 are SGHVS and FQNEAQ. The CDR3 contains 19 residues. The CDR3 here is CASSPDSPISLSSYNEQFF. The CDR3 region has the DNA TGTGCCAGCAGCCCGGACAGCCCAATCAGCCTGAGCTCCTACAATGAGCAGTTCTTC.

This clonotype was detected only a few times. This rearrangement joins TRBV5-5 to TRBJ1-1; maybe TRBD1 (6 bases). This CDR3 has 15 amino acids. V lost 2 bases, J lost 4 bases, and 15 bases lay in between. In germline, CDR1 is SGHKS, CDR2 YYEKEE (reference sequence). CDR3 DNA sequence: TGTGCCAGCAGCTTATTGGGCAGGGGAGGCACTGAAGCTTTCTTT. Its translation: CASSLLGRGGTEAFF.

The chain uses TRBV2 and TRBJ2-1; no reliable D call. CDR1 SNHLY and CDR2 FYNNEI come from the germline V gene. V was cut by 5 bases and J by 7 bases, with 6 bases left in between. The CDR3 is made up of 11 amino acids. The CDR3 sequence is CASSIENEQFF. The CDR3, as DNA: TGTGCCAGCAGTATCGAGAATGAGCAGTTCTTC.

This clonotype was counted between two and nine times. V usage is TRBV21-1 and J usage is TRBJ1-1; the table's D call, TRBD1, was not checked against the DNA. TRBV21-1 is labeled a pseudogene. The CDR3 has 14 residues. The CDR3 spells CASPSGAGNTEAFF. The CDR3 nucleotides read TGTGCCAGCCCTTCCGGGGCAGGGAACACTGAAGCTTTCTTT.